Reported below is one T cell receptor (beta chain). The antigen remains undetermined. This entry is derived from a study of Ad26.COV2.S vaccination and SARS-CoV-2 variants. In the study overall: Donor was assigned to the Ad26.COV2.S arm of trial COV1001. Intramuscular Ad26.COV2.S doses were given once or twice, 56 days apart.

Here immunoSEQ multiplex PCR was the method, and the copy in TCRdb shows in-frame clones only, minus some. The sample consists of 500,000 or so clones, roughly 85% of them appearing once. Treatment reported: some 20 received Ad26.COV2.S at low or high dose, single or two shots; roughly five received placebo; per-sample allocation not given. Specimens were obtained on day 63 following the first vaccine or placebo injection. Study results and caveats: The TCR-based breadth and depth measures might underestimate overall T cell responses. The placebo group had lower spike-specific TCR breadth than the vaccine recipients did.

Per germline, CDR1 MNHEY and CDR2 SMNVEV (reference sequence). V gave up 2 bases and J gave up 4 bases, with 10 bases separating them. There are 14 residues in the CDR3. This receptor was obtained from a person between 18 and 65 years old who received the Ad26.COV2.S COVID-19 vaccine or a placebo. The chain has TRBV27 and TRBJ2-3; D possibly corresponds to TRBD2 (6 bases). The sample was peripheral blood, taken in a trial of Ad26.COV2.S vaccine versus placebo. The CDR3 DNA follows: TGTGCCAGCAGTTTAGCAGAGCGGGCAGATACGCAGTATTTT. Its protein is CASSLAERADTQYF.